This TCR beta chain originates from a study of blood T cell repertoires in COVID-19. Turning to the study itself: Both acute and convalescent COVID-19 samples were obtained from the United States, Italy and Spain. PBMCs, B-cell-depleted T cells, or T cells were the source of the cDNA or gDNA that made up the material.

In the authors' methods: The authors estimated nucleated cell counts from reference gene primer amplification. Clones were read by immunoSEQ multiplex PCR, and TCRdb kept only the in-frame ones, dropping some. The V and J calls and clone size are taken from that table; D and trimming were inferred from the DNA. The repertoire holds roughly 200,000 clones, with 83% as singletons. Deletions cut 2 bases from V and 6 bases from J, with 7 bases between. This CDR3 comprises 12 residues. The V gene's germline CDR1 is MNHNS and CDR2 SASEGT. J is TRBJ1-2 and V is TRBV6-1; D is unclear. This sequence originates from a man between 40 and 49 years old with active or convalescent COVID-19. Sequencing was performed on peripheral blood. This chain's CDR3 is CASSEYSDGYTF. CDR3 bases: TGTGCCAGCAGTGAATACTCCGATGGCTACACCTTC.